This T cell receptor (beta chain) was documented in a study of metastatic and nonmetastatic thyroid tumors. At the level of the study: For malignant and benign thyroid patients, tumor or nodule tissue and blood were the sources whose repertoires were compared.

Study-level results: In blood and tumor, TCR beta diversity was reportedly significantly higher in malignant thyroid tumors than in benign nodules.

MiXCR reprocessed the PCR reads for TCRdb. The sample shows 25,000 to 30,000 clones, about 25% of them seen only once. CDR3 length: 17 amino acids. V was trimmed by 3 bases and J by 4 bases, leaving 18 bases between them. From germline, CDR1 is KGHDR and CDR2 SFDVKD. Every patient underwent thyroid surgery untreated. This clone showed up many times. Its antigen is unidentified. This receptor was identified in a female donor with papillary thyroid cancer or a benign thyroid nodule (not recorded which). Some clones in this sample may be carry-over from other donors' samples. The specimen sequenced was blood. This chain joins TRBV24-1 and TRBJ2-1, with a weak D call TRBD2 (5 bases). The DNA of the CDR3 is TGTGCCACCAGTGATAAAAGGAATATAGGGAGTTACAATGAGCAGTTCTTC. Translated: CATSDKRNIGSYNEQFF.